Included here is one TCR beta chain sequence, with context. Its specificity is not known. These data belong to a study of PD-L1 blockade in urothelial cancer. Study-level information: Median T cell yield from blood was approximately 130,000. Study-wide points: By 3 weeks, tumor-associated blood clones had expanded more in durable-benefit patients.

As to time point: pretreatment peripheral blood. The assay was immunoSEQ multiplex PCR, and TCRdb's table has in-frame clones only and misses some. The repertoire holds tens of thousands of clones, with over 65% as singletons. V lost 7 bases, J lost 2 bases, and 16 bases lay in between. The CDR3 loop spans 15 amino acids. CDR1 SGHDT and CDR2 YYEEEE come from the germline V gene. The rearrangement uses TRBV5-6 and TRBJ1-5, with D hard to call. The source was PBMCs, collected around atezolizumab (anti-PD-L1) treatment. This receptor was identified in a man in his 60s with urothelial cancer. CDR3: CASLSWRSGNQPQHF. In DNA form, the CDR3 reads TGTGCCAGCCTAAGTTGGCGGAGTGGCAATCAGCCCCAGCATTTT.